The 12 T cell receptor beta chains below come from one sample, sequenced in a study of cytomegalovirus exposure and HLA in healthy donors. 13 Jbeta primers and 60 Vbeta primers were used for the PCR. Some clones are missing from TCRdb's copy, which holds only in-frame ones; the method was immunoSEQ multiplex PCR. The profile shows 160,000 or so clones, approximately 80% of them singletons. Sequences were obtained from PBMCs. All receptors come from a woman younger than 30 in good health and CMV-seronegative.

This clone was detected only once. The chain employs TRBV29-1 and TRBJ1-2; 11 positions match TRBD1. Germline-derived CDR1 and CDR2 are SQVTM and ANQGSEA. V shed 7 bases, J shed 4 bases, and the junction held 5 bases outside the gene matches. CDR3 length: 13 residues. CDR3 bases: TGCAGCGCTGGACAGGGGGCCAGCTATGGCTACACCTTC. This sequence encodes CSAGQGASYGYTF.

Remarks on this clone: Mismatch with germline at one junction end may stem from a read error. The chain employs TRBV29-1 and TRBJ2-7; the match to TRBD1 covers 7 bases. This CDR3 is 13 amino acids long. Germline loops: CDR1 SQVTM, CDR2 ANQGSEA. The DNA for the CDR3 is TGCAGCGCTGAAGGGGACAGTAGCTACGAGCAGTACTTC. Translated: CSAEGDSSYEQYF.

The chain employs TRBV7-6 and TRBJ2-2; D might be TRBD2 (6 bases). The V end was cut by 5 bases, the J end by 5 bases, with 15 bases between. Germline V gives CDR1 SGHVS, CDR2 FNYEAQ. The CDR3 runs 15 residues. The CDR3 spells CASSVTGVGTGELFF. The CDR3 DNA reads as TGTGCCAGCAGCGTAACGGGGGTCGGTACCGGGGAGCTGTTTTTT.

V and J are TRBV5-8 and TRBJ2-7; tentatively, D is TRBD2 (6 bases). Trimming took off 10 bases at V and 2 bases at J, with 13 bases between the two ends. This CDR3 region has 12 residues. Germline CDR1 is SGHTS and CDR2 is YDEGEE. The CDR3 DNA follows: TGTGCCGGAGGGTCGCCAGCCTACGAGCAGTACTTC. It yields the protein CAGGSPAYEQYF. Complete variable domain (other parts from reference TRBV5-8 and TRBJ2-7): EAGVTQSPTHLIKTRGQQATLRCSPISGHTSVYWYQQALGLGLQFLLWYDEGEERNRGNFPPRFSGRQFPNYSSELNVNALELEDSALYLCAGGSPAYEQYFGPGTRLTVT.

The chain uses TRBV29-1 and TRBJ1-5; 7 bases map to TRBD1. Germline CDR1 SQVTM, CDR2 ANQGSEA. Trimming cost V 6 bases and J 0 bases; bases outside gene matches: 5. The CDR3 is 14 residues long. CDR3 nucleotide sequence: TGCAGCGTGTCGGGACAGAATAGCAATCAGCCCCAGCATTTT. Its translation: CSVSGQNSNQPQHF.

In DNA, the CDR3 is TGTGCCAGCAGTTTTATGACTAGCGGGGGGCTCGTCCTCGAGCAGTACTTC. Amino acids: CASSFMTSGGLVLEQYF. The genes are TRBV27 and TRBJ2-7; TRBD2 matches 13 bases. Germline CDR1 and CDR2: MNHEY and SMNVEV (reference sequence). V lost 3 bases and J lost 6; bases outside the gene matches: 11. The CDR3 is 17 amino acids.

This clone was recorded once. The gene calls are TRBV27 and TRBJ2-7; TRBD1 matches at 9 bases. CDR1 and CDR2 from the germline V gene are MNHEY and SMNVEV (reference sequence). After removal of 6 bases from V and 3 bases from J, the junction contained 18 bases not matched to a gene. CDR3 size: 18 residues. The CDR3 nucleotides are TGTGCCAGCAGCCCCACCGGGACAGGGCCTCTAAGGGGCTACGAGCAGTACTTC. Its protein is CASSPTGTGPLRGYEQYF.

By frequency in the sample, this clone is medium-sized (0.01 to 0.1%). This CDR3 is CASSLIGDNYNEQFF. The CDR3 bases are TGTGCCAGCAGCTTGATAGGGGACAACTACAATGAGCAGTTCTTC. J is TRBJ2-1 and V is TRBV5-6; perhaps TRBD1 as D (6 bases). Per germline, CDR1 SGHDT and CDR2 YYEEEE. Trimming cost V 1 base and J 3 bases, with 11 bases left between them. The CDR3 contains 15 residues.

The chain employs TRBV6-1 and TRBJ2-7; TRBD1 might be the D (6 bases). The germline CDR1 and CDR2 sequences are MNHNS and SASEGT. CDR3 length equals 15 residues. V shed 6 bases and J shed 7 bases, with 22 bases lying between them. CDR3 DNA: TGTGCCAGCAGCACAGGGTTAAGTGTTTCGGGGGAGCAGTACTTC. This codes for CASSTGLSVSGEQYF.

This chain joins TRBV25-1 and TRBJ2-5, with 8 bases fitting TRBD2. The CDR3 sequence is 17 residues long. V lost 2 bases, J lost 5 bases, and 13 bases stayed unmatched. CDR1 is MGHDK and CDR2 is SYGVNS in the germline V gene. The CDR3 nucleotides read TGTGCCAGCAGTGAACCTCCGGGAGGGCGGGGTAGGGAGACCCAGTACTTC. Its translation is CASSEPPGGRGRETQYF.

J is TRBJ2-3 and V is TRBV7-2; tentative D call: TRBD2 (6 bases). The CDR3 is 14 amino acids. Between the trimmed V and J ends, which lost 2 bases and 2 bases, there was a span of 8 bases. Germline loops: CDR1 SGHTA, CDR2 FQGNSA. Here the CDR3 reads CASSLTDYTDTQYF. Here the CDR3 DNA reads TGTGCCAGCAGCTTAACGGACTACACAGATACGCAGTATTTT.

The rearrangement links TRBV18 to TRBJ1-5, with TRBD1 matching 9 bases. Germline V lookup: CDR1 KGHSH, CDR2 LQKENI. The CDR3 is 13 residues long. The trim removed 6 bases at V and 5 bases at J, leaving 2 bases unmatched. This chain's CDR3 is CASSTGGDQPQHF. The DNA of the CDR3 is TGTGCCAGCTCTACAGGGGGCGATCAGCCCCAGCATTTT.